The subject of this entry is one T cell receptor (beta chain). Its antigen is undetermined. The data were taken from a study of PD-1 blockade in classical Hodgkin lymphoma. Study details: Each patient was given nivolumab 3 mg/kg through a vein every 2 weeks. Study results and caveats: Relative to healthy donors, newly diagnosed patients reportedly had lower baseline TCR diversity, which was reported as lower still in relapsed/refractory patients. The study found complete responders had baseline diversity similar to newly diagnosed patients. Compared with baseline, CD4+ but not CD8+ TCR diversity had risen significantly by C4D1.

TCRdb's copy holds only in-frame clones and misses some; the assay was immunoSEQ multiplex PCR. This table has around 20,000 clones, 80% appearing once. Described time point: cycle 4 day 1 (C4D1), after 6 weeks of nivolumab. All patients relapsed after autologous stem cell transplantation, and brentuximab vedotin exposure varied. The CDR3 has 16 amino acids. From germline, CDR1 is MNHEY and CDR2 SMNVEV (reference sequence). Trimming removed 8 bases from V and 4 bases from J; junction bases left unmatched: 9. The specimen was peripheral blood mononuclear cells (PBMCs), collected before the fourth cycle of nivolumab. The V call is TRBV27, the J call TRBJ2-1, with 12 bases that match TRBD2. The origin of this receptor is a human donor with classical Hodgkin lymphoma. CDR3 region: CASVLAGGPQYNEQFF. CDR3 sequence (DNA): TGTGCCAGCGTCCTAGCGGGGGGGCCCCAGTACAATGAGCAGTTCTTC.